The 5 T cell receptor beta chains reported below all come from one sample, sequenced in a study of cytomegalovirus exposure and HLA in healthy donors. The PCR ran on 60 Vbeta and 13 Jbeta primers. Produced via immunoSEQ multiplex PCR; TCRdb's table is partial and in-frame only. The data show about 110,000 clones, 69% seen once. Material: PBMCs. The receptors here all came from a man aged 25-40 years in good health and CMV-seronegative.

The chain couples TRBV7-6 to TRBJ2-3; 13 bases line up with TRBD2. Germline trimming cut 2 bases from V and 3 bases from J; bases unmatched to any gene: 5. Germline CDR1 is SGHVS and CDR2 is FNYEAQ. The CDR3 consists of 17 residues. The CDR3 is CASSLRTSGSSTDTQYF. The CDR3 DNA is TGTGCCAGCAGCTTAAGGACTAGCGGGAGTAGTACAGATACGCAGTATTTT.

The gene calls are TRBV20-1 and TRBJ1-1; D is undetermined. The V end was cut by 6 bases, the J end by 8 bases, with 7 bases between. This CDR3 spans 9 amino acids. CDR1 is DFQATT, CDR2 SNEGSKA, per germline (reference sequence). The CDR3 spells CSAPPEAFF. The CDR3 DNA follows: TGCAGTGCCCCCCCAGAAGCTTTCTTT.

V and J are TRBV6-5 and TRBJ2-2; 8 bases fit TRBD1. The germline V gene has CDR1 MNHEY and CDR2 SVGAGI. The V gene end was trimmed by 6 bases and the J gene end by 7 bases; junction bases not matched to a gene: 10. The CDR3 sequence is 15 residues long. In DNA form, the CDR3 reads TGTGCCAGCAGGGGCGGACAGGGCTGGAGCGGGGAGCTGTTTTTT. It encodes CASRGGQGWSGELFF.

This clone appeared a few times. This chain connects TRBV6-1 to TRBJ1-5; D is possibly TRBD1 (6 bases). Germline loops: CDR1 MNHNS, CDR2 SASEGT. The V end was cut by 6 bases, the J end by 3 bases, with 9 bases between. This CDR3 has 13 amino acids. The CDR3 here is CASRDSLNQPQHF. The CDR3 nucleotides read TGTGCCAGCAGGGACAGCCTCAATCAGCCCCAGCATTTT.

The chain recombines TRBV4-3 with TRBJ1-2; the D is unclear. The CDR3 runs 13 residues. V was clipped by 1 base and J by 4 bases, with 7 bases between them. Germline lookup yields CDR1 LGHNA and CDR2 YSLEER. The DNA of the CDR3 is TGCGCCAGCAGCCAAGGATTCAGCTATGGCTACACCTTC. The encoded protein is CASSQGFSYGYTF.